The entry below describes one T cell receptor (beta chain). The antigen it recognizes is unknown. No much larger clonotype is one base removed from it; base qualities were not supplied. The data belong to a study of T cell repertoires in cytomegalovirus infection (dated by TCRdb to between 2017 and 2020). Describing the broader study: Donor HLA type was relevant to the analysis, because carriage of CMV infection together with the matching HLA type was indicated by public TCR beta signatures.

Instrument used: Illumina HiSeq 1500. Starting from the raw public reads, TCRdb applied fastp trimming at Q25, assembled clones with MiXCR and retained in-frame beta chains. Rows with a matching CDR3 protein are joined into one entry that keeps the most common DNA and genes. This sample gives roughly 200,000 distinct CDR3 sequences in total; about a sixth of them show up just once. The biggest ten clones account for around 25% of the sample. Paper-wide results and their limitations: In both this cohort and an independent cohort of more than 350 donors, the cumulative frequency of public TCR beta family members distinguished carriers of CMV infection plus the relevant HLA type. In the ex vivo response, HLA-C-restricted CMV-specific TCR beta clonotypes were dominant, and in two of eight donors the single most frequent clonotype came from this HLA-C-restricted group.

The germline V gene (reference sequence) sets CDR1 to GTSNPN and CDR2 to SVGIG. The CDR3 numbers 16 residues from cysteine through phenylalanine. CDR3 DNA only is kept here, 48 bases in frame from base 1. The germline ends are 16 bases apart after V is trimmed by 2 bases and J by 1 base. The sample consisted of CD8+ T cells from PBMCs. The source of this sequence is a human donor in good health (CMV status not recorded). Some clones in this sample may be carry-over from other donors' samples. The rearrangement joined TRBV30 to TRBJ2-3; TRBD2 could be the D gene, as 6 bases match. The CDR3 loop reads CAWSTFSGLGTDTQYF. The nucleotide sequence reads as follows: TGTGCCTGGAGTACCTTTAGCGGCCTGGGCACAGATACGCAGTATTTT. The reference TRBV30 and TRBJ2-3 proteins fill in what lies around the CDR3, so the full variable domain reads SQTIHQWPATLVQPVGSPLSLECTVEGTSNPNLYWYRQAAGRGLQLLFYSVGIGQISSEVPQNLSASRPQDRQFILSSKKLLLSDSGFYLCAWSTFSGLGTDTQYFGPGTRLTVL.